This is a list of T cell receptor beta chains from one sample in a study of T cells after somatic rescue of genetic block. TCRdb's copy holds only in-frame clones and misses some; the assay was immunoSEQ multiplex PCR. This sample has approximately 10,000 clones, with roughly 70% found just once. Specimen: peripheral blood mononuclear cells (PBMCs). These receptors were collected from a boy aged 5-17 years. CDR3s include the opening cysteine and the closing phenylalanine or tryptophan. D genes are given only for firm matches.

>TRBV7-9|TRBJ1-5|.
CASSLAGGAQHF
TGTGCCAGCAGTTTGGCGGGGGGGGCCCAGCATTTT
>TRBV6-6|TRBJ2-1|TRBD2
CASRPTSGVYNEQFF
TGTGCCAGCAGGCCGACTAGCGGGGTCTACAATGAGCAGTTCTTC
>TRBV9|TRBJ2-1|.
CASSVGDWMGEQFF
TGTGCCAGCAGCGTAGGGGACTGGATGGGTGAGCAGTTCTTC
>TRBV6-5|TRBJ2-7|TRBD2
CASSYERGIYEQYF
TGTGCCAGCAGTTACGAGCGGGGGATCTACGAGCAGTACTTC
>TRBV29-1|TRBJ2-3|TRBD1
CSVRDSFTDTQYF
TGCAGCGTTCGGGACAGTTTCACAGATACGCAGTATTTT
>TRBV27|TRBJ2-5|TRBD1
CASSPPGGLQGAGRGTQYF
TGTGCCAGCAGCCCCCCAGGGGGCCTACAGGGGGCCGGGAGAGGGACCCAGTACTTC
>TRBV5-1|TRBJ2-3|TRBD2
CASNQRGPTDTQYF
TGCGCCAGCAACCAGCGGGGCCCCACAGATACGCAGTATTTT
>TRBV16|TRBJ1-5|.
CASSPYGQGREPQHF
TGTGCCAGCAGCCCCTACGGGCAGGGAAGGGAGCCCCAGCATTTT
>TRBV10-3|TRBJ2-1|.
CAISDSPGGGIYNEQFF
TGTGCCATCAGTGACTCGCCTGGGGGCGGAATCTACAATGAGCAGTTCTTC
>TRBV18|TRBJ2-7|.
CASSPQYEQYF
TGTGCCAGCTCACCCCAGTACGAGCAGTACTTC